This section outlines one T cell receptor (beta chain) sequence together with its context. Its binding antigen is unknown. Base qualities are not provided; no much larger clone lies one nucleotide away. The 35 to 40 donors, aged about 6 to 100 years, were systemically healthy Caucasian individuals from Russia. Approximately 10 milliliters of peripheral blood were collected from each donor into EDTA-treated Vacutainer tubes. Ficoll-Paque density-gradient centrifugation was used to isolate PBMCs, with at least 7 million obtained per sample. Total RNA, at least 6 micrograms per sample, was extracted from PBMCs with Trizol reagent. For every donor, flow cytometry on a PBMC aliquot measured the percentage of naive CD45RAhigh/CD27high T cells. This record belongs to a study of blood T cells in healthy people across ages (dated by TCRdb to the mid-2010s). The study in broad terms: In model experiments, template switching captured roughly one uniquely barcoded TCR beta cDNA molecule for every two T cells. Age-related changes in TCR beta repertoire diversity were measured in the study by deep sequencing normalized with unique cDNA molecular identifiers. Four age groups were formed from the donors: young (average approximately 16 years), middle-aged (approximately 39), aged (approximately 60) and long-lived (about 80). To avoid experimental bias, donors of different ages were distributed randomly across sequencing lanes. Two additional independent replicas of 1 million unique cDNA reads from the same blood draw were analyzed for two donors (one aged 18 to 29 and one aged 80 or older).

At the junction V is shortened by 0 bases and J by 0 bases, with 11 bases in between. The germline V gene (reference sequence) supplies CDR1 DFQATT and CDR2 SNEGSKA. Including cysteine and phenylalanine, the CDR3 has 15 amino acids. The read is trimmed to its CDR3 DNA, 45 bases read in frame from base 1. On the study overall, not on this receptor specifically: There was a strong correlation between observed TCR beta diversity and the percentage of naive T cells measured by flow cytometry. Because profiling used bulk unsorted PBMCs, naive and antigen-experienced compartments could not be compared conclusively. Because the CMV infection status of the donors was unknown, age-related changes in expanded clonotypes may potentially have been confounded. As age increased, observed TCR beta diversity per million T cells dropped in a roughly linear way, and a significant reduction was already evident by age roughly 40. Total diversity estimates from one million sequenced T cells were considered lower bounds and underestimates. Compared with the aged group, the long-lived group had more naive CD4+ T cells, fewer expanded clones and increased TCR diversity, suggesting age selection.

Library method: 5' RACE. Reads for this sample came from an Illumina HiSeq 2500. A second PCR of about 6 to 11 cycles was run with a J-beta primer mix and a sample-barcoded 5' primer. A template-switch 5' adaptor carrying 12 random nucleotides introduced a unique molecular identifier onto each TCR beta cDNA molecule. Each sample yielded at least 2.5 million CDR3-containing paired-end reads. All of the RNA was converted into first-strand cDNA using the Mint cDNA synthesis kit, with a TRBC-specific oligonucleotide serving as the primer. After uracil-DNA glycosylase treatment, a first 18-cycle PCR used universal primers M1SS and BC2_uni_R on all cDNA. The original methods were these. For normalization, 1 million high-quality reads, each with a distinct molecular identifier, were randomly selected from each sample. Reads with shared molecular identifiers were discarded instead of being binned into consensus sequences. CDR3 identification, clonotype clustering and error correction used MiTCR with a Q25 quality threshold and the strictest error-elimination algorithm. A nonparametric unseen species model using Euler transformation provided a lower-bound estimate of total TCR beta diversity. Starting from the raw public reads, TCRdb applied fastp trimming at Q25, assembled clones with MiXCR and retained in-frame beta chains. Entries are consolidated by CDR3 protein sequence, retaining the most common genes and DNA. Clone size and V and J calls follow TCRdb, not the original study. The sample table lists 2 million or so distinct CDR3 sequences, roughly 50% of them with a count of one. Over 2% of the sample rests with the top ten.

Sequencing input: blood. This chain joins TRBV20-1 to TRBJ1-2, with no confident D gene call. This TCR came from a middle-aged woman in good health. The CDR3 amino acid sequence is: CSARDYRTPNYGYTF. The nucleotides read TGCAGTGCTAGAGATTACCGAACCCCTAACTATGGCTACACCTTC.